Presented here are 31 T cell receptor beta chains from one specimen sequenced in a study of blood T cell repertoires in COVID-19. The repertoire was sequenced with immunoSEQ multiplex PCR; TCRdb's copy has only in-frame clones and lacks some. The table records around 230,000 clones, 86% of them present only once. Specimen: peripheral blood. These receptors were obtained from a man younger than 40 who had recovered from COVID-19.

The V gene is TRBV11-2, the J gene TRBJ2-1, with a weak D call TRBD2 (6 bases). From germline, CDR1 is SGHAT and CDR2 FQNNGV. The CDR3 covers 16 residues. Trimming stripped 1 base from V and 6 bases from J, with 16 bases between. This CDR3 is CASSLVMGMGGNEQFF. The CDR3 region has the DNA TGTGCCAGCAGCTTAGTGATGGGCATGGGGGGCAATGAGCAGTTCTTC.

The chain employs TRBV7-9 and TRBJ1-6; 8 bases are shared with TRBD1. The ends lost 4 bases at V and 10 bases at J; junction bases unmatched: 9. This CDR3 is 15 amino acids long. CDR1 and CDR2 (germline): SEHNR, FQNEAQ (reference sequence). CDR3 in amino acids: CASSYATGGRSPLHF. Written as DNA, the CDR3 is TGTGCCAGCAGCTACGCCACAGGGGGGAGGTCACCCCTCCACTTT.

The V call is TRBV4-1, the J call TRBJ1-3, with unresolved D. The length of the CDR3 is 12 residues. Germline CDR1 is MGHRA and CDR2 is YSYEKL. V lost 4 bases to trimming and J lost 4 bases, with 5 bases between them. The CDR3 here is CASSLQGNTIYF. The CDR3 DNA sequence: TGCGCCAGCAGCCTGCAGGGAAACACCATATATTTT.

This clone was seen just once. CDR3 sequence (DNA): TGTGCCAGCAGTTTATTCCCCGACAGACCTAGCACAGATACGCAGTATTTT. This gives the protein CASSLFPDRPSTDTQYF. V is TRBV27 and J is TRBJ2-3; weak D call: TRBD1 (5 bases). This CDR3 is 17 amino acids long. V lost 1 base and J 0 bases, leaving 14 bases between the germline ends. Per the germline V gene, CDR1 is MNHEY and CDR2 is SMNVEV (reference sequence).

J is TRBJ1-2 and V is TRBV6-1, with TRBD1 matching 7 bases. Per the germline V gene, CDR1 is MNHNS and CDR2 is SASEGT. This CDR3 spans 14 amino acids. V gave up 0 bases and J gave up 3 bases; unmatched junction bases: 1. Here the CDR3 reads CASSEARGDYGYTF. The CDR3 nucleotides read TGTGCCAGCAGTGAAGCCAGGGGGGACTATGGCTACACCTTC.

The rearrangement uses TRBV7-2 and TRBJ1-3; TRBD1 agrees at 7 bases. Trimming at V came to 5 bases and at J to 4 bases, leaving 17 bases not matched to a gene. The germline gives CDR1 SGHTA, CDR2 FQGNSA. The CDR3 has 18 residues. Here the CDR3 reads CASSEPGQILGAGNTIYF. CDR3 in DNA: TGTGCCAGCAGCGAGCCGGGACAGATTCTGGGCGCCGGAAACACCATATATTTT.

V usage is TRBV19 and J usage is TRBJ2-5; 13 bases align to TRBD2. The CDR3 covers 17 residues. Germline values: CDR1 LNHDA, CDR2 SQIVND (reference sequence). With V trimmed by 5 bases and J by 0 bases, 6 bases remained unmatched. The CDR3 nucleotides read TGTGCCAGTAGTCTGGGACTAGCGGGGTCTTACCAAGAGACCCAGTACTTC. It is translated as CASSLGLAGSYQETQYF.

This chain connects TRBV3-1 (or the pseudogene TRBV3-2) to TRBJ2-3; no reliable D call. This CDR3 has 13 amino acids. Germline CDR1 reads LGHDT; CDR2 reads YNNKEL (reference sequence). Deletions cut 1 base from V and 6 bases from J, with 8 bases between. CDR3 sequence: CASSQARADTQYF. For the CDR3, the DNA is TGTGCCAGCAGCCAAGCTAGAGCGGATACGCAGTATTTT.

The CDR3: CASSPPGQGNYGYTF. DNA of the CDR3: TGTGCCAGCAGCCCTCCGGGACAGGGTAACTATGGCTACACCTTC. V and J are TRBV4-2 and TRBJ1-2; 9 bases are shared with TRBD1. The CDR3 has 15 residues. Trimming took 4 bases from V and 1 from J; bases not matched to a gene: 4. Germline CDR1 reads LGHNA; CDR2 reads YNFKEQ.

The rearrangement uses TRBV5-1 and TRBJ2-7; the D gene is possibly TRBD2 (5 bases). Germline assignment: CDR1 SGHRS and CDR2 YFSETQ. The V end lost 5 bases, the J end lost 5 bases, and 14 bases lay between the germline ends. The CDR3 consists of 13 residues. CDR3 DNA sequence: TGCGCCAGCAGACCCCCTCCGGGGAACGAGCAGTACTTC. Its protein is CASRPPPGNEQYF.

The chain recombines TRBV18 with TRBJ1-1; tentative D call: TRBD1 (5 bases). The CDR3 contains 14 residues. V was trimmed by 3 bases and J by 5 bases, leaving 13 bases between them. From germline, CDR1 is KGHSH and CDR2 LQKENI. The CDR3 reads CASSPTVGGTEAFF. CDR3 DNA sequence: TGTGCCAGCTCACCGACGGTGGGGGGGACTGAAGCTTTCTTT.

The DNA of the CDR3 is TGTGCCTGGAACCCCGCAGGGATTGGCAATCAGCCCCAGCATTTT. This translates into CAWNPAGIGNQPQHF. The chain carries TRBV30 and TRBJ1-5, with D maybe TRBD1 (5 bases). The CDR3 length is 15 residues. CDR1 is GTSNPN and CDR2 is SVGIG in the germline V gene (reference sequence). The V and J ends lost 4 bases and 2 bases respectively, with 15 bases between them. Based on the CDR3 plus reference TRBV30 and TRBJ1-5, the full variable domain is SQTIHQWPATLVQPVGSPLSLECTVEGTSNPNLYWYRQAAGRGLQLLFYSVGIGQISSEVPQNLSASRPQDRQFILSSKKLLLSDSGFYLCAWNPAGIGNQPQHFGDGTRLSIL.

The genes are TRBV10-1 and TRBJ2-2; D remains ambiguous. Trimming shortened V by 5 bases and J by 7 bases, and 8 bases separated the two germline ends. Germline loops: CDR1 WNHNN, CDR2 SYGVQD (reference sequence). The CDR3 sequence is 12 residues long. CDR3: CASSRMSGELFF. CDR3 coding DNA: TGCGCCAGCAGTCGTATGAGCGGGGAGCTGTTTTTT.

The DNA for the CDR3 is TGTGCCAGTAGTCCTTGGACAGGGGAGAGTGGAAACACCATATATTTT. This sequence encodes CASSPWTGESGNTIYF. The genes are TRBV19 and TRBJ1-3, with 9 bases that match TRBD1. The germline V gene encodes CDR1 LNHDA and CDR2 SQIVND (reference sequence). The CDR3 is made up of 16 amino acids. J gave up 3 bases and V 5 bases, and 8 bases lay outside the gene matches. Variable domain in full (rest from reference TRBV19 and TRBJ1-3): DGGITQSPKYLFRKEGQNVTLSCEQNLNHDAMYWYRQDPGQGLRLIYYSQIVNDFQKGDIAEGYSVSREKKESFPLTVTSAQKNPTAFYLCASSPWTGESGNTIYFGEGSWLTVV.

This chain uses TRBV27 with TRBJ1-4; perhaps TRBD1 as D (6 bases). This CDR3 has 15 residues. CDR1 is MNHEY and CDR2 is SMNVEV in the germline V gene (reference sequence). Trimming took 0 bases from V and 6 from J, leaving 11 bases between them. This CDR3 is CASSLSNTGYEKLFF. DNA for the CDR3: TGTGCCAGCAGTTTATCGAATACAGGGTATGAAAAACTGTTTTTT. Variable domain in full (rest from reference TRBV27 and TRBJ1-4): EAQVTQNPRYLITVTGKKLTVTCSQNMNHEYMSWYRQDPGLGLRQIYYSMNVEVTDKGDVPEGYKVSRKEKRNFPLILESPSPNQTSLYFCASSLSNTGYEKLFFGSGTQLSVL.

This chain uses TRBV6-5 with TRBJ2-1; 9 nucleotides agree with TRBD2. Germline CDR1 reads MNHEY; CDR2 reads SVGAGI. Losses at the gene ends were 2 bases for V and 7 bases for J; bases not matched to a gene: 9. The CDR3 sequence is 16 residues long. CDR3 nucleotides: TGTGCCAGCAGTTACCTTAGCGGGGGTTGGAGGAATGAGCAGTTCTTC. This codes for CASSYLSGGWRNEQFF.

This clone has just one count. This chain connects TRBV11-3 to TRBJ2-7; the D gene is possibly TRBD1 (5 bases). Germline V gene sequence: CDR1 SGHNT, CDR2 YENEEA. CDR3 size: 13 residues. The V and J ends lost 5 bases and 1 base respectively, with 9 bases between them. The CDR3 loop is CASSPDSSYEQYF. DNA for the CDR3: TGTGCCAGCAGCCCCGACAGTTCCTACGAGCAGTACTTC.

The chain recombines TRBV19 with TRBJ2-2; 7 nucleotides agree with TRBD1. CDR1 and CDR2 from the germline V gene are LNHDA and SQIVND (reference sequence). This CDR3 contains 15 residues. With V trimmed by 5 bases and J by 1 base, 4 bases remained unmatched. The DNA of the CDR3 is TGTGCCAGTAGTCCCGGGACAGTGAACACCGGGGAGCTGTTTTTT. Translating gives CASSPGTVNTGELFF.

This chain links TRBV6-4 with TRBJ2-3; 10 nucleotides line up with TRBD2. The CDR3 spans 15 residues. Germline values: CDR1 MRHNA, CDR2 SNTAGT. The J segment lost 4 bases and the V segment lost 11 bases, leaving 12 bases of the junction unmatched. CDR3 residues: CASSQLAGASDTQYF. The CDR3 DNA reads TGTGCCTCCTCCCAGCTAGCGGGGGCCTCAGATACGCAGTATTTT.

The chain joins TRBV10-2 to TRBJ2-2; D is uncertain. With 9 bases removed from V and 2 bases from J, the gap between germline ends came to 19 bases. This CDR3 has 16 amino acids. Germline V CDR1 and CDR2: WSHSY, SAAADI. CDR3 loop: CARRGLKVQNTGELFF. The CDR3 region has the DNA TGCGCCAGGCGAGGTTTGAAGGTGCAAAACACCGGGGAGCTGTTTTTT.

The J gene is TRBJ1-1, the V gene TRBV2; D unclear. Germline CDR1 reads SNHLY; CDR2 reads FYNNEI. This CDR3 has 14 amino acids. V lost 1 base to trimming and J lost 5 bases, with 11 bases between them. The CDR3 DNA follows: TGTGCCAGCAGTGAAGAAGCGGGAAGGACTGAAGCTTTCTTT. The encoded protein is CASSEEAGRTEAFF.

J is TRBJ1-2 and V is TRBV7-9; D gene unclear. With 4 bases removed from V and 6 bases from J, the gap between germline ends came to 12 bases. The CDR3 covers 13 residues. The germline V gene has CDR1 SEHNR and CDR2 FQNEAQ (reference sequence). CDR3 nucleotide sequence: TGTGCCAGCAGCTCCCTCAGTGGTGATGGCTACACCTTC. It specifies CASSSLSGDGYTF.

The chain is built from TRBV6-5 and TRBJ1-2, with TRBD1 identical over 7 bases. From germline, CDR1 is MNHEY and CDR2 SVGAGI. J lost 2 bases, V lost 8 bases, and 5 bases had no gene match. This CDR3 is built from 13 residues. The CDR3 reads CASGTGVNYGYTF. As DNA, the CDR3 is TGTGCCAGCGGTACAGGGGTCAACTATGGCTACACCTTC.

This chain uses TRBV28 with TRBJ1-2; D gene ambiguous. Trimming removed 2 bases from V and 4 bases from J, with 8 bases in between. Per the germline V gene, CDR1 is MDHEN and CDR2 is SYDVKM. This CDR3 is 13 amino acids long. The CDR3 DNA follows: TGTGCCAGCAGTTTAGGAACAGCCTATGGCTACACCTTC. Translating gives CASSLGTAYGYTF.

This rearrangement joins TRBV6-1 to TRBJ1-5; the D is unclear. The CDR3 is 15 residues long. The germline V gene encodes CDR1 MNHNS and CDR2 SASEGT. Trimming left V 4 bases short and J 2 bases short, with 12 bases between. The CDR3 reads CASSVAGGGNQPQHF. The CDR3 coding sequence is TGTGCCAGCAGTGTAGCGGGAGGAGGCAATCAGCCCCAGCATTTT.

The genes are TRBV6-2 or TRBV6-3 and TRBJ1-5, with a possible D match to TRBD1 (5 bases). CDR1 is MNHEY and CDR2 is SVGEGT in the germline V gene. V was trimmed by 6 bases and J by 5 bases, leaving 14 bases between them. CDR3 size: 14 residues. The DNA for the CDR3 is TGTGCCAGCAGCCGAAGGGGAGGGGATCAGCCCCAGCATTTT. This gives the protein CASSRRGGDQPQHF.

The rearrangement uses TRBV29-1 and TRBJ2-2; 7 bases align to TRBD1. Germline V gives CDR1 SQVTM, CDR2 ANQGSEA. This CDR3 contains 14 residues. Trimming removed 4 bases from V and 5 bases from J; junction bases left unmatched: 7. The CDR3 region has the DNA TGCAGCGTTGGGGGGACAGTATTTACCGGGGAGCTGTTTTTT. Translated, it gives CSVGGTVFTGELFF.

V is TRBV20-1 and J is TRBJ2-7; D may be TRBD2 (5 bases). The V end lost 3 bases, the J end lost 6 bases, and 9 bases lay between the germline ends. The CDR3 extends over 11 amino acids. The germline CDR1 and CDR2 sequences are DFQATT and SNEGSKA (reference sequence). CDR3: CSASPGGEQYF. For the CDR3, the DNA is TGCAGTGCTAGTCCTGGAGGCGAGCAGTACTTC.

V gene TRBV6-5 combines with J gene TRBJ2-3; the D gene is possibly TRBD1 (6 bases). The CDR3 totals 15 residues. Deletions cut 6 bases from V and 4 bases from J, with 17 bases between. Germline lookup yields CDR1 MNHEY and CDR2 SVGAGI. The CDR3 is CASSDRDKGSDTQYF. The CDR3 coding sequence is TGTGCCAGCAGCGACCGGGACAAGGGCTCAGATACGCAGTATTTT.

The rearrangement joins TRBV3-1 (or the pseudogene TRBV3-2) to TRBJ2-1, with D perhaps TRBD2 (5 bases). Germline V gene sequence: CDR1 LGHDT, CDR2 YNNKEL (reference sequence). V shed 0 bases and J shed 7 bases, with 10 bases lying between them. This CDR3 contains 14 residues. DNA for the CDR3: TGTGCCAGCAGCCAAGATGTTTCGGGGAATGAGCAGTTCTTC. Its translation: CASSQDVSGNEQFF.

This clone came up once. This chain uses TRBV11-2 with TRBJ1-2; D might be TRBD1 (6 bases). Germline V gives CDR1 SGHAT, CDR2 FQNNGV. CDR3 length: 15 amino acids. The ends were cut back, 1 base at V and 0 bases at J, with 9 bases in the middle. CDR3: CASSLGAGANYGYTF. In DNA, the CDR3 is TGTGCCAGCAGCTTAGGAGCAGGGGCTAACTATGGCTACACCTTC.